These 3 T cell receptor beta chains originate from one sample sequenced in a study of T-cell reconstitution after alpha-beta-depleted transplantation in children. For TCRbeta, the library was prepared with unique molecular identifiers. TCRdb fed the PCR reads into MiXCR, producing one record per CDR3 protein. The profile covers some 530,000 distinct CDR3 sequences, with roughly an eighth appearing a single time and 5% to 6% taken by the ten largest. The sequencing here drew on PBMCs from the stem cell graft donor, taken from the stem cell graft. The receptor source for this set is a human donor who donated a stem cell graft to a child with combined immunodeficiency.

With respect to this clonotype: This is likely a read error, given that the CDR3 carries no conserved phenylalanine or tryptophan at its end. The chain uses TRBV5-6 and TRBJ2-2; D is ambiguous. CDR1 SGHDT and CDR2 YYEEEE come from the germline V gene. Trimming took 5 bases from V and 7 from J, leaving 18 bases between them. This CDR3 has 15 residues. Here the CDR3 DNA reads TGTGCCAGCAGTTTCACGATGGCGAATTACGGGGAGCTGTTTTCT. This encodes CASSFTMANYGELFS.

CDR3 DNA: TGTGCCATCAGTGAGTCCGGCAGAAGCTCCTACGAGCAGTACTTC. The encoded protein is CAISESGRSSYEQYF. The V and J genes are TRBV10-3 and TRBJ2-7; the D is unclear. Germline-derived CDR1 and CDR2 are ENHRY and SYGVKD. This CDR3 contains 15 residues. Trimming cost V 0 bases and J 0 bases, with 9 bases left between them.

This clonotype was counted ten times or more. The genes are TRBV12-3 or TRBV12-4 and TRBJ2-5; D call uncertain. V was trimmed by 4 bases and J by 1 base, leaving 13 bases between them. The CDR3 is made up of 15 amino acids. The CDR3 sequence: CASSWQAAPQETQYF. CDR3 nucleotide sequence: TGTGCCAGCAGTTGGCAGGCCGCCCCCCAAGAGACCCAGTACTTC.